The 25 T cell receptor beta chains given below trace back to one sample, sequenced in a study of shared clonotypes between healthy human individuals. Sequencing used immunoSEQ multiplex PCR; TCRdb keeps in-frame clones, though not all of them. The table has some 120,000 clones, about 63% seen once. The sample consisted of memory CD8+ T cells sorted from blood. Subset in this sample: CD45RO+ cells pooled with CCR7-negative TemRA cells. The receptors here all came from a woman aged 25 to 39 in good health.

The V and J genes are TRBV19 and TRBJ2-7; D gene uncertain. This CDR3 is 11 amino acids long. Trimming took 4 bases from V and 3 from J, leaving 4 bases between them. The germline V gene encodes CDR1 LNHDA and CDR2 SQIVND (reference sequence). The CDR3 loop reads CASSNLYEQYF. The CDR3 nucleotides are TGTGCCAGTAGTAACCTCTACGAGCAGTACTTC.

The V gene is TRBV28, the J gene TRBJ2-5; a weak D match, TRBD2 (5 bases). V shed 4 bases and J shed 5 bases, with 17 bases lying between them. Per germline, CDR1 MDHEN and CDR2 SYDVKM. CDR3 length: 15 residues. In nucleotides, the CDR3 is TGTGCCAGCAGTTCCCGGGGAGTTCTTTGGGAGACCCAGTACTTC. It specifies CASSSRGVLWETQYF.

CDR3 protein: CASSRGSYEQYF. CDR3 DNA: TGTGCCAGCAGCAGGGGGTCCTACGAGCAGTACTTC. This chain joins TRBV7-6 and TRBJ2-7; TRBD1 is a possible D gene (6 bases). CDR1 and CDR2 from the germline V gene are SGHVS and FNYEAQ. This CDR3 contains 12 residues. Trimming cost V 5 bases and J 1 base, with 6 bases left between them.

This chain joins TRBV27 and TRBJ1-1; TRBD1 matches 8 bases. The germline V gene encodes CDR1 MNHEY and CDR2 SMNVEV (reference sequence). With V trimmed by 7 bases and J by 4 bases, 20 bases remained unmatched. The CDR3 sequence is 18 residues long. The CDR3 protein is CASTPPDRVMGLGTEAFF. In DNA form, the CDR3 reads TGTGCCAGCACACCCCCGGACAGGGTGATGGGTCTCGGCACTGAAGCTTTCTTT.

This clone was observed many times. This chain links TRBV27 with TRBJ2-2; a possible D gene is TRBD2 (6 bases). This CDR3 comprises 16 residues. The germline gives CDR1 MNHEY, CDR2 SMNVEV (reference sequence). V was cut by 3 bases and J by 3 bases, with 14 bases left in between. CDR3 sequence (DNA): TGTGCCAGCAGTTTTACGGGAGACGGGGACACCGGGGAGCTGTTTTTT. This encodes CASSFTGDGDTGELFF.

CDR3 protein: CASSGTSGMIYEQYF. DNA of the CDR3: TGTGCCAGCAGCGGGACTAGCGGGATGATCTACGAGCAGTACTTC. The rearrangement links TRBV13 to TRBJ2-7; 13 bases are shared with TRBD2. The CDR3 extends over 15 amino acids. Germline V gene sequence: CDR1 PRHDT, CDR2 FYEKMQ (reference sequence). Unmatched junction bases numbered 4, after V lost 5 bases and J lost 3 bases.

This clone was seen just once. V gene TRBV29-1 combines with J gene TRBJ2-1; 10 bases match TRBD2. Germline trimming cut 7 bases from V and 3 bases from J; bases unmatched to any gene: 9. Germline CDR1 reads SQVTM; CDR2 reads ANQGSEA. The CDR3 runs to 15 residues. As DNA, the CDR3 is TGCAGCGCCCCCTGGACTAGCGGCATCTACAATGAGCAGTTCTTC. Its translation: CSAPWTSGIYNEQFF.

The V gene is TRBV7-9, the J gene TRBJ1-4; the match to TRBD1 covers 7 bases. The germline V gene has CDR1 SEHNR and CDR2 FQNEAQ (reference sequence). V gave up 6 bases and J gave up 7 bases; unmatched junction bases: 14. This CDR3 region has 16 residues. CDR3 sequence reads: CASSPGGLTGSEKLFF. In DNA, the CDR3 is TGTGCCAGCAGTCCCGGGGGCCTGACAGGGAGTGAAAAACTGTTTTTT.

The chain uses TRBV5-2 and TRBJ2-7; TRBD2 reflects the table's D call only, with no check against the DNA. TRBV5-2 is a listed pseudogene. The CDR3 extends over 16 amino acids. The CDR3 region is CASSLLAGVGVGEQYF. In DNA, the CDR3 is TGTGCCAGCAGCTTACTTGCGGGAGTAGGGGTGGGCGAGCAGTACTTC.

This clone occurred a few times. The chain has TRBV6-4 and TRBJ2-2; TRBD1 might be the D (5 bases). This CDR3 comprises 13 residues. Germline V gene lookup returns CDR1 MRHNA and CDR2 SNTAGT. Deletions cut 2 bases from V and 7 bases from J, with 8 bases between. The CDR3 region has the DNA TGTGCCAGCAGTGACCTGGGGCACGGGGAGCTGTTTTTT. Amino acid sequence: CASSDLGHGELFF.

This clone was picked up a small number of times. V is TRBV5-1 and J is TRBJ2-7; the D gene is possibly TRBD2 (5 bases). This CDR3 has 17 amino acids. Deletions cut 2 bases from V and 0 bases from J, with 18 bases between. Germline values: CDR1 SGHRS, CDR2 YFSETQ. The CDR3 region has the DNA TGCGCCAGCAGCTTCGGCGTTGGCGGGTTTAACTCCTACGAGCAGTACTTC. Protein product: CASSFGVGGFNSYEQYF.

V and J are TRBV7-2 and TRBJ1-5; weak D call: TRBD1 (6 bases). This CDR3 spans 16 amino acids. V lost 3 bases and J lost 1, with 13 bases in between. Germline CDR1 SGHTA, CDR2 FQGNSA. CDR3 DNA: TGTGCCAGCAGCTTCCGAGGGGGAGGGAGCAATCAGCCCCAGCATTTT. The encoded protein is CASSFRGGGSNQPQHF.

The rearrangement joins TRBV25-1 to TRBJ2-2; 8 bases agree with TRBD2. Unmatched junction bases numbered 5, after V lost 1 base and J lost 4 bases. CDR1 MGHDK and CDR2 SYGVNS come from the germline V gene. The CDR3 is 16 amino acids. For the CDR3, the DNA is TGTGCCAGCAGTGAATCAAAACTAGCGGCCACCGGGGAGCTGTTTTTT. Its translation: CASSESKLAATGELFF. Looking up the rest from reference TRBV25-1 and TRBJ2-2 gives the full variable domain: EADIYQTPRYLVIGTGKKITLECSQTMGHDKMYWYQQDPGMELHLIHYSYGVNSTEKGDLSSESTVSRIRTEHFPLTLESARPSHTSQYLCASSESKLAATGELFFGEGSRLTVL.

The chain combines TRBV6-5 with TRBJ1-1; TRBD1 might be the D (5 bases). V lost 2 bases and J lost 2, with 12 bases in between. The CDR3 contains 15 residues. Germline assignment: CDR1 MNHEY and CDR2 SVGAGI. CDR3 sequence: CASSYPTGNNTEAFF. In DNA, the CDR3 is TGTGCCAGCAGTTACCCCACAGGCAATAACACTGAAGCTTTCTTT.

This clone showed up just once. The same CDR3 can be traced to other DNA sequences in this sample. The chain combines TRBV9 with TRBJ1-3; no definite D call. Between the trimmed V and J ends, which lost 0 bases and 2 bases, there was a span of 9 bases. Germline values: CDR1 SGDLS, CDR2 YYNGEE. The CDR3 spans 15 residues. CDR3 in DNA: TGTGCCAGCAGCGTAGCCTGGGGAACTGGAAACACCATATATTTT. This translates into CASSVAWGTGNTIYF.

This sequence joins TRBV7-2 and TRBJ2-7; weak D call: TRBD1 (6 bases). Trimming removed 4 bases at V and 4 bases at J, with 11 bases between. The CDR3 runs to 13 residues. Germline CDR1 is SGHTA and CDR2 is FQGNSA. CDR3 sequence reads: CASSSPGTYEQYF. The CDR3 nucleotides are TGTGCCAGCAGCTCTCCGGGGACATACGAGCAGTACTTC.

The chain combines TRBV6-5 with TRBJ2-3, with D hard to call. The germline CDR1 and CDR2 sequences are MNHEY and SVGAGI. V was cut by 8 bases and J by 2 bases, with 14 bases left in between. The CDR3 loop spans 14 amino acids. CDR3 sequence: CASRDYLYTDTQYF. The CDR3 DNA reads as TGTGCCAGCCGAGATTACTTGTACACAGATACGCAGTATTTT.

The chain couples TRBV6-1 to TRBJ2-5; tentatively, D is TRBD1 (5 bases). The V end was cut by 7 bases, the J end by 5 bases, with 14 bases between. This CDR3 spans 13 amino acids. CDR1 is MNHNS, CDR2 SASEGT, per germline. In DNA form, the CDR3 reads TGTGCCAGCACCAGGACACCTTGGGAGACCCAGTACTTC. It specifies CASTRTPWETQYF.

DNA of the CDR3: TGTGCCTGGAGTGACCCGACAAAGTATGGCTACACCTTC. Amino acid sequence: CAWSDPTKYGYTF. This chain links TRBV30 with TRBJ1-2; D unclear. Germline V gene data show CDR1 as GTSNPN and CDR2 as SVGIG (reference sequence). The CDR3 has 13 amino acids. Trimming took 1 base from V and 5 from J, leaving 11 bases between them.

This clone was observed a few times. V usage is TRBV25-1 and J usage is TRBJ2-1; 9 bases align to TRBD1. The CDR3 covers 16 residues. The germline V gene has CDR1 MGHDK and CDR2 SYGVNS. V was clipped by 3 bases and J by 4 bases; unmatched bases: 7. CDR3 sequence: CASSDRDRDRYNEQFF. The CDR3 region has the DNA TGTGCCAGCAGTGATAGGGACAGGGACCGGTACAATGAGCAGTTCTTC. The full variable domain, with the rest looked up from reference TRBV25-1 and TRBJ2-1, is EADIYQTPRYLVIGTGKKITLECSQTMGHDKMYWYQQDPGMELHLIHYSYGVNSTEKGDLSSESTVSRIRTEHFPLTLESARPSHTSQYLCASSDRDRDRYNEQFFGPGTRLTVL.

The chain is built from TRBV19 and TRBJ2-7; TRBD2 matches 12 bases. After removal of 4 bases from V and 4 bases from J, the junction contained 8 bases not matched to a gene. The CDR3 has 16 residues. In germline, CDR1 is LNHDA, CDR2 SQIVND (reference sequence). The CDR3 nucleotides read TGTGCCAGTAGTAGGATCCTAGCGGGAGGGCGATACGAGCAGTACTTC. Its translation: CASSRILAGGRYEQYF.

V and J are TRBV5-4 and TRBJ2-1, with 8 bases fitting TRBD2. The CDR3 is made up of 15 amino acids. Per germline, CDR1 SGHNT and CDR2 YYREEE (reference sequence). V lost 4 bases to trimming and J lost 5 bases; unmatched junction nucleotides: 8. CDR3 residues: CASSQLAGIDNEQFF. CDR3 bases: TGTGCCAGCAGCCAATTAGCGGGGATCGACAATGAGCAGTTCTTC.

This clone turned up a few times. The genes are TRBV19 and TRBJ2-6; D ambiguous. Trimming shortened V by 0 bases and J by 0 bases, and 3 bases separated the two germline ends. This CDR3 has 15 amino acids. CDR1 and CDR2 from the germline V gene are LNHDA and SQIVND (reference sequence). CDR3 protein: CASSIELSGANVLTF. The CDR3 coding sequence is TGTGCCAGTAGTATAGAGCTCTCTGGGGCCAACGTCCTGACTTTC.

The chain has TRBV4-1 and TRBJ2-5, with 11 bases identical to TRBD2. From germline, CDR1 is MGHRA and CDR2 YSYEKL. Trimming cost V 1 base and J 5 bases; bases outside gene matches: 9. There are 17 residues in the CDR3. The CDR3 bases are TGCGCCAGCAGCCAAGCTAGCGGGAGGAGGAGTATGGAGACCCAGTACTTC. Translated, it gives CASSQASGRRSMETQYF.

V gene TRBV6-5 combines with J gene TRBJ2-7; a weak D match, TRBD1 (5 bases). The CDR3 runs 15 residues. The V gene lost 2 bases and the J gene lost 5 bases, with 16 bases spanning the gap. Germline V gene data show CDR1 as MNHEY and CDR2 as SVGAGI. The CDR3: CASSYTTERQNEQYF. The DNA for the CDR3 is TGTGCCAGCAGTTACACTACCGAAAGACAGAACGAGCAGTACTTC.